This TCR beta chain stems from a study of T-cell reconstitution after alpha-beta-depleted transplantation in children. General study points: After transplant, at about two months, alpha-beta T cells were reportedly derived from several hundred expanded graft clones. Some patients' high day-60 TCRbeta diversity was traced to surviving recipient T cells and thymic progenitors. Fresh T-cell production supplied most of the T-cell counts and diversity seen one year after transplant.

Worth noting for this clonotype: Antigen specificity is unknown. The junction and the germline gene differ at one end; a read error may be behind it.

Unique molecular identifiers were used in preparing the TCRbeta library. TCRdb redid the calling of the PCR reads with MiXCR, one entry per CDR3 protein. There are about 70,000 distinct CDR3 sequences in the sample; 11% occur only once, and approximately 13% lies in the top ten. Germline CDR1 SGHAT, CDR2 FQNNGV. This CDR3 has 12 amino acids. The specimen comprised PBMCs, sampled before TCRalphabeta/CD19-depleted stem cell transplant. This sequence joins TRBV11-2 and TRBJ1-3; D call uncertain. This receptor was obtained from a boy aged 5 to 17 with acute myeloid leukemia, due to receive a stem cell transplant. The CDR3 spells CASSLEWDTIYF. The CDR3 coding sequence is TGTGCGAGCAGCTTAGAATGGGACACCATATATTTT.